This T cell receptor (beta chain) originates from a study of T-cell reconstitution after alpha-beta-depleted transplantation in children. Study-level points and caveats: From surviving recipient T cells and thymic progenitors came the high day-60 TCRbeta diversity observed in some patients. The origin of alpha-beta T cells about two months after transplant was reportedly several hundred expanded graft clones. A year had passed since transplant, and T-cell counts and diversity by then came mostly from newly produced T cells.

The TCRbeta library was prepared with unique molecular identifiers. Each CDR3 protein gets one entry after TCRdb re-called the PCR reads with MiXCR. The sample includes about 540,000 distinct CDR3 sequences, roughly a quarter of them seen just once. This CDR3 comprises 15 residues. V lost 7 bases, J lost 4 bases, and 11 bases stayed unmatched. Looked up from germline, CDR1 is MDHEN and CDR2 is SYDVKM. About this clonotype itself: As yet, its antigen is unknown.

The chain joins TRBV28 to TRBJ2-7; the match to TRBD2 covers 9 bases. Sequences were derived from PBMCs, sampled before TCRalphabeta/CD19-depleted stem cell transplant. The TCR sequence derives from a boy under two years old with Wiskott-Aldrich syndrome, due to receive a stem cell transplant. The CDR3 reads CASKTWASGKYEQYF. The DNA for the CDR3 is TGTGCCAGCAAAACTTGGGCTAGCGGGAAATACGAGCAGTACTTC.